The 9 T cell receptor beta chains below come from one sample, sequenced in a study of cytomegalovirus exposure and HLA in healthy donors. Primers for the PCR totalled 60 Vbeta and 13 Jbeta. Measured with immunoSEQ multiplex PCR; TCRdb has only the in-frame clones, and not every one. The data show some 110,000 clones, with less than 80% seen just once and roughly 10% held by the top ten. Sequencing was performed on PBMCs. These receptor sequences come from a woman in her forties in good health and CMV-seropositive.

This clone has more than one count but fewer than ten. Here the CDR3 reads CASSLNAGEQYF. CDR3 nucleotide sequence: TGCGCCAGCAGCTTGAACGCCGGCGAGCAGTACTTC. This chain connects TRBV5-1 to TRBJ2-7, with D unresolved. Trimming cost V 1 base and J 6 bases, with 8 bases left between them. CDR1 is SGHRS, CDR2 YFSETQ, per germline. The CDR3 is 12 residues long.

V usage is TRBV10-3 and J usage is TRBJ2-3; 14 bases align to TRBD2. Germline V CDR1 and CDR2: ENHRY, SYGVKD. The CDR3 covers 19 residues. J lost 0 bases, V lost 4 bases, and 9 bases had no gene match. CDR3 nucleotide sequence: TGTGCCATCAGTGGAGGGGAGACTAGCGGGAGGGAGAGCACAGATACGCAGTATTTT. Encoded protein: CAISGGETSGRESTDTQYF.

The chain combines TRBV5-4 with TRBJ2-7; 7 positions agree with TRBD2. The CDR3 consists of 17 residues. Per the germline V gene, CDR1 is SGHNT and CDR2 is YYREEE (reference sequence). The V segment lost 2 bases and the J segment 0 bases; nucleotides outside the gene matches: 11. The CDR3 DNA sequence: TGTGCCAGCAGCTTCCTAGGTCCGGCGGGAGCCTCCTACGAGCAGTACTTC. This encodes CASSFLGPAGASYEQYF.

This chain uses TRBV27 with TRBJ1-5; D is uncertain. V lost 5 bases to trimming and J lost 2 bases, with 25 bases between them. Germline V gene data show CDR1 as MNHEY and CDR2 as SMNVEV (reference sequence). CDR3 length: 19 residues. CDR3 in amino acids: CASSTLKGRESQGNQPQHF. The CDR3 nucleotides are TGTGCCAGCAGTACGCTTAAAGGCCGGGAGAGTCAGGGCAATCAGCCCCAGCATTTT.

The chain couples TRBV4-3 to TRBJ1-4, with 9 bases lining up with TRBD1. CDR1 and CDR2 (germline): LGHNA, YSLEER. With V trimmed by 4 bases and J by 8 bases, 17 bases remained unmatched. There are 18 residues in the CDR3. CDR3 DNA: TGCGCCAGCAGCCCACAGGGGGCGCATGAAGTGATAAAGGAAAAACTGTTTTTT. Protein sequence: CASSPQGAHEVIKEKLFF.

The J gene is TRBJ1-6, the V gene TRBV2, with TRBD1 as a possible D gene (6 bases). Germline assignment: CDR1 SNHLY and CDR2 FYNNEI. The CDR3 extends over 14 amino acids. V was clipped by 5 bases and J by 10 bases, with 15 bases between them. Written as DNA, the CDR3 is TGTGCCAGCAGTAAGGGGGAGGGAGGATCACCCCTCCACTTT. Encoded protein: CASSKGEGGSPLHF.

The chain has TRBV5-4 and TRBJ2-5; D is possibly TRBD2 (6 bases). The end of the DNA is better explained by TRBJ2-7, so the J call may be wrong. CDR3 length: 16 amino acids. CDR1 and CDR2 from the germline V gene are SGHNT and YYREEE (reference sequence). CDR3 amino acids: CASSLALSGANYEQYF. Written as DNA, the CDR3 is TGTGCCAGCAGCTTGGCACTTAGCGGAGCTAACTACGAGCAGTACTTC.

In this sample, this clone turned up a few times. The chain recombines TRBV5-3 with TRBJ2-3; 15 positions match TRBD2. TRBV5-3 is annotated as an ORF whose role is uncertain. With 4 bases clipped from V and 4 bases from J, the junction kept 10 bases outside the gene matches. The CDR3 length is 18 residues. CDR3 in DNA: TGTGCCAGAAGCCCGACTTCCGGGACTAGCGGGAGGTCAGATACGCAGTATTTT. This codes for CARSPTSGTSGRSDTQYF.

The chain carries TRBV10-2 and TRBJ2-1; 8 bases are a match to TRBD2. Germline CDR1 WSHSY, CDR2 SAAADI. Trimming at V came to 4 bases and at J to 6 bases, leaving 11 bases not matched to a gene. This CDR3 is 16 amino acids long. CDR3: CASSGLGSGSPNEQFF. CDR3 DNA: TGCGCCAGCAGTGGTCTGGGGAGCGGGAGTCCCAATGAGCAGTTCTTC.